The source of this TCR beta chain is a study of beta chain features in type 1 diabetes. Study-wide results and caveats: The similarity of naive, central memory and Treg TCRB repertoires appeared greater among patients than among healthy donors.

Staining for CD45RO/CCR7/CD25/CD127/CD95/CD27 allowed sorting of CD4+ naive, central memory, regulatory and stem cell-like memory cells. About this clone itself: Its specificity is not known.

Trimming left V 7 bases short and J 3 bases short, with 13 bases between. There are 13 residues in the CDR3. Germline assignment: CDR1 SGHRS and CDR2 YFSETQ. The entirety of the isolated RNA underwent reverse transcription, so expressed TCRB transcripts were sequenced. Sequencing was performed with immunoSEQ multiplex PCR; in TCRdb, only in-frame clones are kept and a portion is missing. The sample contains some 300,000 clones, roughly 8% of which appear only once. The source of this sequence is a woman between 18 and 29 years old in good health. The chain is built from TRBV5-1 and TRBJ2-5; D not certain. Sequenced sample: central memory CD4+ T cells from blood. CDR3 in DNA: TGCGCCAGCGGAACTGGGGTAGAAGAGACCCAGTACTTC. Translating gives CASGTGVEETQYF.